The present T cell receptor (beta chain) was sequenced within a study of T cells after yellow fever vaccination. The study made its TCR cDNA through 5'RACE template switching. That step introduced a universal primer site along with UMIs. TCRdb reprocessed the 5' RACE reads with MiXCR, giving one entry per CDR3 protein. Here the sample spans roughly 160,000 distinct CDR3 sequences, approximately 9.9% being singletons. This clonotype was seen a handful of times. Its antigen is not known. Study-wide results and limits: The bulk population could contribute abundant contaminating clonotypes to FACS-sorted repertoires. Reappearance after the booster was seen for most primary-vaccination clones, at 95% to 96% CD4 and 75% to 90% CD8. A secondary response was less intense yet reached its peak sooner, at day 5 versus 15.

The specimen was CD8+ T cells sorted from PBMCs, collected 45 days after the yellow fever booster vaccination. This TCR was sampled from a man in his late teens or twenties who received the YFV17D yellow fever vaccine.

The CDR3 here is CSAPGQVEDGYTF. In DNA, the CDR3 is TGCAGCGCTCCGGGACAGGTCGAGGATGGCTACACCTTC. The V and J genes are TRBV29-1 and TRBJ1-2, with 8 bases matching TRBD1. V was clipped by 7 bases and J by 6 bases; unmatched bases: 10. Per the germline V gene, CDR1 is SQVTM and CDR2 is ANQGSEA. There are 13 residues in the CDR3.